Here is one T cell receptor beta chain with its context. V lost 5 bases and J 3 bases, leaving 14 bases between the germline ends. CDR1 and CDR2 (germline): SGHAT, FQNNGV. This CDR3 spans 15 amino acids. The sample originates from a study of blood T cell repertoires in COVID-19. Whole-study context: Collection of acute and convalescent COVID-19 samples took place in the United States, Italy and Spain. The cDNA or gDNA used as material had been derived from T cells, B-cell-depleted T cells, or PBMCs.

As handled by the study authors: Nucleated cell counts were estimated from reference gene primer amplification. Repertoires were generated with immunoSEQ multiplex PCR, while TCRdb's copy carries only in-frame clones and drops some. D and trimming come from the DNA, and the V and J calls and clone size come from that table. Of roughly 120,000 clones listed, more than 80% are singletons. The sample consisted of peripheral blood. This TCR was sampled from a woman in her fifties or sixties with acute or convalescent COVID-19. This chain connects TRBV11-2 to TRBJ1-3; D call uncertain. For the CDR3, the DNA is TGTGCCAGCAGCCCCGTTTCGAGGCATGGAAACACCATATATTTT. Translated: CASSPVSRHGNTIYF.